The source of this TCR beta chain is a study of T cells in narcolepsy. Germline V gene data show CDR1 as SGHDT and CDR2 as YYEEEE. The ends were cut back, 7 bases at V and 1 base at J, with 10 bases in the middle. The CDR3 loop spans 13 amino acids. With regard to this clone: What it recognizes is unknown.

Study outcomes and limitations: Healthy controls reportedly lacked the autoreactive clonotypes serially found in patients' blood. HCRT-specific and TRIB2-specific autoreactive clonotypes appeared among same-patient CSF and blood CD4+ clonotypes.

Some clones are missing from TCRdb's copy, which holds only in-frame ones; the method was immunoSEQ multiplex PCR. The table records approximately 20,000 clones, about 90% of them present only once. This clonotype was obtained from a human donor with narcolepsy. The chain combines TRBV5-6 with TRBJ2-3, with D uncertain. Sample: CD45RA- memory CD4+ T cells from PBMCs. The DNA of the CDR3 is TGTGCCAGCGCTGGTCAGGGCACAGATACGCAGTATTTT. It codes for CASAGQGTDTQYF.